Included here is one T cell receptor beta chain sequence, with context. This specimen belongs to a study of patients and donors after allogeneic stem cell transplantation. The junction had 13 bases not matched to a gene; V was cut back by 2 bases and J by 9 bases. CDR3 length: 18 residues. The germline CDR1 and CDR2 sequences are MGHDK and SYGVNS. MiXCR, run by TCRdb on the RT-PCR reads, gives a single entry per CDR3 protein. The sample records roughly 940,000 distinct CDR3 sequences, about 20% being singletons. The receptor's source is a human donor who was either an allogeneic HSCT recipient or a stem cell or donor lymphocyte infusion donor (not recorded which). It is not recorded whose cells these are; they may come from a transplant donor. Specimen: blood, either unsorted or a sorted T cell fraction (not recorded which). The V and J genes are TRBV25-1 and TRBJ2-3, with TRBD2 matching 14 bases. The DNA of the CDR3 is TGTGCCAGCAGTGAACGATCCGGGACTAGCGGGGGTCTGCTGACGCAGTATTTT. Residues: CASSERSGTSGGLLTQYF.